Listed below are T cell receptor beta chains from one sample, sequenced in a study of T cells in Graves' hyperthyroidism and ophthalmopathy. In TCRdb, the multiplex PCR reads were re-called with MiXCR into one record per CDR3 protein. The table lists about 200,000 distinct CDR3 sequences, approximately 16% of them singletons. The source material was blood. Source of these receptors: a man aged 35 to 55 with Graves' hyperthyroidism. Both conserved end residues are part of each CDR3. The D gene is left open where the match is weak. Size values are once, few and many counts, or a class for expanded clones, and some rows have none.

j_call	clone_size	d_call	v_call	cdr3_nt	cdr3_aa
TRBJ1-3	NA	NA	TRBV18	TGTGCCAGCTCACCGCCGGGAGACTCTGGAAACACCATATATTTT	CASSPPGDSGNTIYF
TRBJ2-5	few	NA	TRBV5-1	TGCGCCAGCAGCCCACAGGGATCTCCCCAAGAGACCCAGTACTTC	CASSPQGSPQETQYF
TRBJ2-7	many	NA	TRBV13	TGTGCCAGCAGCTTAGTGGGGGCGACCTACGAGCAGTACTTC	CASSLVGATYEQYF
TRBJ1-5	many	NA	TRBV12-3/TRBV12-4	TGTGCCAGCAGTTCCCAGGGAAATCAGCCCCAGCATTTT	CASSSQGNQPQHF
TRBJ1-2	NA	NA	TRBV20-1	TGCAGTGCTAGAGAAAGTGGGGTAGACTATGGCTACACCTTC	CSARESGVDYGYTF
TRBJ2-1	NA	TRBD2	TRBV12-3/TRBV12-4	TGTGCCAGCAGTTCTCGACTAGCGGCTAACAATGAGCAGTTCTTC	CASSSRLAANNEQFF
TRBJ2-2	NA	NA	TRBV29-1	TGCAGCACGACAGGGAACACCGGGGAGCTGTTTTTT	CSTTGNTGELFF
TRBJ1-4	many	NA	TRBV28	TGTGCCAGCAGCCCGAACCGGGACGGAGGCGGGAAACTGTTTTTT	CASSPNRDGGGKLFF
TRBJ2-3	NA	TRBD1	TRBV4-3	TGCGCCAGCAGCCAAGTAGGACAGGGATCAGATACGCAGTATTTT	CASSQVGQGSDTQYF
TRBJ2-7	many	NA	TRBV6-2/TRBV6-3	TGTGCCAGCACCCGCGGTGGCGCCTCCTACGAGCAGTACTTC	CASTRGGASYEQYF
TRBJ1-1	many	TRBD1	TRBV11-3	TGTGCCAGCAGCTCAACAGGGGACACTGAAGCTTTCTTT	CASSSTGDTEAFF
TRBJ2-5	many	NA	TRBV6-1	TGTGCCAGCATTAACGGGGGAATCGAAGAGACCCAGTACTTC	CASINGGIEETQYF
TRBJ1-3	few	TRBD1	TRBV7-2	TGTGCCAGCAGCTTAAGGGGGCTCTCTGGAAACACCATATATTTT	CASSLRGLSGNTIYF
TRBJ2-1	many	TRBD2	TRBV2	TGTGCCAGCAGCGTCGGGCTAGCGGGGGGGTACAATGAGCAGTTCTTC	CASSVGLAGGYNEQFF
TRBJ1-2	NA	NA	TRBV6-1	TGTGTCAGCAGTGAAGCAGTCAGGACAGACTATGGCTACACCTTC	CVSSEAVRTDYGYTF
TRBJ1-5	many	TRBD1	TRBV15	TGTGCCACCAGCGGGGACAGGGCCTCTTTTGCCCAGCATTTT	CATSGDRASFAQHF